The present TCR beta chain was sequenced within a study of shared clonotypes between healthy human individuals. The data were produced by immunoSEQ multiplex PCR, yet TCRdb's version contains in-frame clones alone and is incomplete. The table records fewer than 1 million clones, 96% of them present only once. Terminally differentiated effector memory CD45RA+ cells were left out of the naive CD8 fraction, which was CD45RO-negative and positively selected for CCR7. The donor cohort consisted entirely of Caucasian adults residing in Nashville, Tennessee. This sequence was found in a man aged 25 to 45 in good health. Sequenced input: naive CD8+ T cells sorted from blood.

The CDR3 nucleotides read TGTGCCAGCAGCTTGACAGCGTTGAGCTCCTACGAGCAGTACTTC. This gives the protein CASSLTALSSYEQYF. This sequence joins TRBV7-9 and TRBJ2-7, with D perhaps TRBD1 (5 bases). V was cut by 3 bases and J by 0 bases, with 12 bases left in between. The germline V gene encodes CDR1 SEHNR and CDR2 FQNEAQ (reference sequence). The CDR3 runs 15 residues.